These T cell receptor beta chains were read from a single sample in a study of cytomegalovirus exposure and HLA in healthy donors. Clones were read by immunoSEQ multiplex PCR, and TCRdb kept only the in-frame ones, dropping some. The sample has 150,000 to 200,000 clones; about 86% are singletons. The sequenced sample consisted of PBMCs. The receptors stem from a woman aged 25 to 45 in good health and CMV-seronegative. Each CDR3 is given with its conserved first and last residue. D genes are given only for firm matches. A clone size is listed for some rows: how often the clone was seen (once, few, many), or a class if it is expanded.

CDR3: CASSRQGNYGYTF; D: TRBD1; J: TRBJ1-2; size: NA; V: TRBV6-5
CDR3: CSGGGGVAGGIYEQFF; D: TRBD2; J: TRBJ2-1; size: NA; V: TRBV29-1
CDR3: CASSLRDRALSGANVLTF; D: TRBD1; J: TRBJ2-6; size: NA; V: TRBV5-6
CDR3: CASNRQGYTEAFF; D: TRBD1; J: TRBJ1-1; size: NA; V: TRBV28
CDR3: CAWSVLAYSYEQYF; D: NA; J: TRBJ2-7; size: NA; V: TRBV30
CDR3: CASSSETGITEAFF; D: TRBD1; J: TRBJ1-1; size: NA; V: TRBV27
CDR3: CASSQNRNTEAFF; D: NA; J: TRBJ1-1; size: NA; V: TRBV7-2
CDR3: CASRYSMNTEAFF; D: NA; J: TRBJ1-1; size: few; V: TRBV10-1
CDR3: CASSVTESSYNSPLHF; D: NA; J: TRBJ1-6; size: NA; V: TRBV9
CDR3: CASSPLSPTHRGWAGELFF; D: TRBD1; J: TRBJ2-2; size: NA; V: TRBV13